This T cell receptor beta chain is from a study of cytomegalovirus exposure and HLA in healthy donors. On this clone: Its specificity is not known.

PCR used 60 Vbeta primers and 13 Jbeta primers. Methods used by the authors: A follow-up analysis tallied some 80 million unique TCR beta chains, roughly 10 million shared. TCRdb's table, derived via immunoSEQ multiplex PCR, lists solely in-frame clones and lacks some. Clonal size and the V and J genes are those of that table, whereas D and trimming came from the DNA. The repertoire has about 200,000 clones, about 81% of them found once; the top ten carry approximately 6.5%. Findings and limits, study-wide: For most TCR sequences rarity was the rule, although some public TCRs occurred in many donors.

This CDR3 is 14 amino acids long. The V gene end was trimmed by 2 bases and the J gene end by 12 bases; junction bases not matched to a gene: 7. CDR1 is LNHDA, CDR2 SQIVND, per germline (reference sequence). The specimen was PBMCs. V usage is TRBV19 and J usage is TRBJ2-6; 7 positions match TRBD1. The sequence derives from a woman aged 45 to 65 in good health and CMV-seropositive. DNA of the CDR3: TGTGCCAGTAGTATAATGAGACAGGGCGGCGTCCTGACTTTC. This codes for CASSIMRQGGVLTF.